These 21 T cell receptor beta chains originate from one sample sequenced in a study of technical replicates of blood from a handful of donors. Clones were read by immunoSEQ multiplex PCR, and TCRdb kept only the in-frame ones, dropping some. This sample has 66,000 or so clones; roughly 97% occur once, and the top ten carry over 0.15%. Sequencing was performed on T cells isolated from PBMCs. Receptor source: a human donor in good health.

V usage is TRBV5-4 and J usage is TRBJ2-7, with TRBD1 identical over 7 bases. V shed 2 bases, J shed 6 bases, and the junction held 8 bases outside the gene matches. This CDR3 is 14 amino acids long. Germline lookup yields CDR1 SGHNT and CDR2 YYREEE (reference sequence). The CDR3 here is CASSLSTGVPEQYF. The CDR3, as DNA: TGTGCCAGCAGCTTATCTACAGGGGTTCCCGAGCAGTACTTC.

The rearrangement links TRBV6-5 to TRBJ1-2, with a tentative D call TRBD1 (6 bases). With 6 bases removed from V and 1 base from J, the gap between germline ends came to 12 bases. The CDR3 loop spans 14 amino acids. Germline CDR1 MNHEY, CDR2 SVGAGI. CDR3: CASSGRGINYGYTF. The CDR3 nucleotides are TGTGCCAGCAGCGGCAGGGGCATTAACTATGGCTACACCTTC.

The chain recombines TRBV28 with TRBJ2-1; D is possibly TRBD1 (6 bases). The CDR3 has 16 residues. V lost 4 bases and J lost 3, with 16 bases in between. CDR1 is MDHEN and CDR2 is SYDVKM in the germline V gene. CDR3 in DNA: TGTGCCAGCAGTTCCACGACAGGCCGTTTCTACAATGAGCAGTTCTTC. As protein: CASSSTTGRFYNEQFF.

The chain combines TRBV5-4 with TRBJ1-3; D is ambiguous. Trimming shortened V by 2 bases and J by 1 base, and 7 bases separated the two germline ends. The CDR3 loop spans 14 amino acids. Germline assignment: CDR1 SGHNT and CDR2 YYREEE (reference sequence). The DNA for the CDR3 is TGTGCCAGCAGCTTCGCTAAGTCTGGAAACACCATATATTTT. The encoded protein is CASSFAKSGNTIYF.

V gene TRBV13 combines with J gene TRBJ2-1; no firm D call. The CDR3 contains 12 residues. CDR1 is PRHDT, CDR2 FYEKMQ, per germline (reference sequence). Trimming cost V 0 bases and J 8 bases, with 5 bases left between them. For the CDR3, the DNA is TGTGCCAGCAGCTTAGGCTTGTATGAGCAGTTCTTC. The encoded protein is CASSLGLYEQFF.

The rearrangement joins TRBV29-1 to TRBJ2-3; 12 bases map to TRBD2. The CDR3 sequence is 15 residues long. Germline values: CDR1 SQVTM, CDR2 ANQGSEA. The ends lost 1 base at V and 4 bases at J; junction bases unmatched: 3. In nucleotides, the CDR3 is TGCAGCGTTGAAGCTAGCGGGAGGGCCGCAGATACGCAGTATTTT. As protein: CSVEASGRAADTQYF.

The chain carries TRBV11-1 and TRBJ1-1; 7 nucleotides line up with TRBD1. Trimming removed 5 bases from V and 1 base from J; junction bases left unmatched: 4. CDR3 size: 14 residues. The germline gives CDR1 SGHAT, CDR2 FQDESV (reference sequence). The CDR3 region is CASSPRTGNTEAFF. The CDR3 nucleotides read TGTGCCAGCAGCCCTCGGACAGGGAACACTGAAGCTTTCTTT.

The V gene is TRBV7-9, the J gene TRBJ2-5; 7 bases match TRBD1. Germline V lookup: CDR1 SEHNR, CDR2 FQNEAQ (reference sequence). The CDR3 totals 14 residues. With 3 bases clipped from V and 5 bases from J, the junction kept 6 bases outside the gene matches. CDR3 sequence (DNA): TGTGCCAGCAGCTTGACAGGGTTAAGGGAGACCCAGTACTTC. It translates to CASSLTGLRETQYF. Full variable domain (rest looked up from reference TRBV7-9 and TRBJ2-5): DTGVSQNPRHKITKRGQNVTFRCDPISEHNRLYWYRQTLGQGPEFLTYFQNEAQLEKSRLLSDRFSAERPKGSFSTLEIQRTEQGDSAMYLCASSLTGLRETQYFGPGTRLLVL.

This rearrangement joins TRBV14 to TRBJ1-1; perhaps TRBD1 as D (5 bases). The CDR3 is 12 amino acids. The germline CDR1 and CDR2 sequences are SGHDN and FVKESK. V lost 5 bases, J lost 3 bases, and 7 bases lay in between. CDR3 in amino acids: CASSRGYTEAFF. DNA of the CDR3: TGTGCCAGCAGCAGGGGATACACTGAAGCTTTCTTT. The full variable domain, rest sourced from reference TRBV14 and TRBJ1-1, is EAGVTQFPSHSVIEKGQTVTLRCDPISGHDNLYWYRRVMGKEIKFLLHFVKESKQDESGMPNNRFLAERTGGTYSTLKVQPAELEDSGVYFCASSRGYTEAFFGQGTRLTVV.

DNA of the CDR3: TGTGCCAGCAGCGCCCCAGGGTTGGGGGAGCTGTTTTTT. Translation: CASSAPGLGELFF. The chain uses TRBV9 and TRBJ2-2; possibly TRBD1 for D (5 bases). The CDR3 runs to 13 residues. Germline assignment: CDR1 SGDLS and CDR2 YYNGEE. V was clipped by 3 bases and J by 8 bases, with 11 bases between them.

Here the CDR3 DNA reads TGTGCCAGTTCGGGGGGATCCTACGAGCAGTACTTC. It yields the protein CASSGGSYEQYF. The chain recombines TRBV19 with TRBJ2-7; 7 bases are shared with TRBD2. The CDR3 is made up of 12 amino acids. Trimming cost V 8 bases and J 1 base; bases outside gene matches: 2. Germline values: CDR1 LNHDA, CDR2 SQIVND (reference sequence).

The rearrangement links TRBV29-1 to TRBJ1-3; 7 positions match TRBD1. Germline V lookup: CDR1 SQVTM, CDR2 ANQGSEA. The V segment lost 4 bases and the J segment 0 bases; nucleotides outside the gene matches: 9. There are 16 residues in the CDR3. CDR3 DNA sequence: TGCAGCGTTGGCGGGACAGCCAGTTCCTCTGGAAACACCATATATTTT. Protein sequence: CSVGGTASSSGNTIYF.

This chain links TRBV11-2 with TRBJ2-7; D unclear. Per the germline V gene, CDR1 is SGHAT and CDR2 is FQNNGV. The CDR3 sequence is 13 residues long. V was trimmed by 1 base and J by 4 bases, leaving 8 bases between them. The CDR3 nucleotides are TGTGCCAGCAGCTTAGCGTTAGAATACGAGCAGTACTTC. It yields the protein CASSLALEYEQYF.

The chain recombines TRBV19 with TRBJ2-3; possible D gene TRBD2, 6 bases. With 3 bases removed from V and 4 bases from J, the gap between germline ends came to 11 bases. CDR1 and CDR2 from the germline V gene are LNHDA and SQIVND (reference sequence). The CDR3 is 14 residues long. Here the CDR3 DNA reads TGTGCCAGTAGTATGGGACTGGGGGCAGATACGCAGTATTTT. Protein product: CASSMGLGADTQYF.

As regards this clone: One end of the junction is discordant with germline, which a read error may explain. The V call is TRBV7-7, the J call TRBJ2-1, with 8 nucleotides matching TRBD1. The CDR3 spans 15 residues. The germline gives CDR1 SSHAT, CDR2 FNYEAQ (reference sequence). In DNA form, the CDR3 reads TGTGCTAGCAGCTTGAGTCAGGGGGCATACAATGAGCAGTTCTTC. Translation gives CASSLSQGAYNEQFF.

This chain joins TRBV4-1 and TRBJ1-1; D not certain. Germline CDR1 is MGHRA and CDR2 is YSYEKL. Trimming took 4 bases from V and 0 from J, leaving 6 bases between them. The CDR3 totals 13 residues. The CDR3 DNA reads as TGCGCCAGCAGCCCCCACTTGAACACTGAAGCTTTCTTT. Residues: CASSPHLNTEAFF.

The CDR3 region has the DNA TGTGCCAGCAAGCAAAGCGGGGCCAGGGTCTTGAGTAGGAACACTGAAGCTTTCTTT. Protein product: CASKQSGARVLSRNTEAFF. The rearrangement links TRBV2 to TRBJ1-1, with TRBD1 as a possible D gene (5 bases). This CDR3 region has 19 residues. The V and J ends lost 7 bases and 1 base respectively, with 28 bases between them. Germline V lookup: CDR1 SNHLY, CDR2 FYNNEI.

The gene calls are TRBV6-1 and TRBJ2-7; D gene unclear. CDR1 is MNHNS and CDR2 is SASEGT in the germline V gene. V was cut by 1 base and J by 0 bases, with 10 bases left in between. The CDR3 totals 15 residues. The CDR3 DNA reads TGTGCCAGCAGTGAAGTGAGCGCCGGCTCCTACGAGCAGTACTTC. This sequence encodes CASSEVSAGSYEQYF.

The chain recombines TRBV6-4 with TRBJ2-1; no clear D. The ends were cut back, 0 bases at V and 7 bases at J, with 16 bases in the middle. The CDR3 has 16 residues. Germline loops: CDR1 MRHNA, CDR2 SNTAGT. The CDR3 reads CASSDSRLVAVNEQFF. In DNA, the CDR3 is TGTGCCAGCAGTGACTCCCGGCTAGTGGCGGTAAATGAGCAGTTCTTC.

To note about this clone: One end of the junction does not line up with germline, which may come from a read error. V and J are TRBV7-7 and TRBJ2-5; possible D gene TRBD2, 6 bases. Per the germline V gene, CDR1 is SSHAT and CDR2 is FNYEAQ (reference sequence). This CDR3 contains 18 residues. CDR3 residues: CASSLVPFGGKNQETQYF. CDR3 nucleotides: TGTGCTAGCAGCTTAGTCCCTTTTGGGGGGAAAAACCAAGAGACCCAGTACTTC.

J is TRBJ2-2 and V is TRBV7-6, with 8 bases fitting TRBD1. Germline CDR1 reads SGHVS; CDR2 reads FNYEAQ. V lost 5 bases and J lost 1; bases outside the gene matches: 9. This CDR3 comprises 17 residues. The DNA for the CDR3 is TGTGCCAGCAGCGAGCGACCCGGGACAGGGAACACCGGGGAGCTGTTTTTT. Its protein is CASSERPGTGNTGELFF.